These 30 T cell receptor beta chains were all obtained from the same sample, sequenced in a study of T cell responses to AZD1222 COVID-19 vaccine. Using immunoSEQ multiplex PCR, the repertoire was profiled, and TCRdb retains in-frame clones only, with some absent. The sample records about 110,000 clones, about 91% being singletons. Sample: peripheral blood, taken 28 days after the second AZD1222 dose. The receptors here all came from an adult who received the AZD1222 COVID-19 vaccine.

The chain uses TRBV19 and TRBJ1-2; D is uncertain. This CDR3 spans 12 amino acids. The V gene lost 8 bases and the J gene lost 4 bases, with 11 bases spanning the gap. CDR1 is LNHDA, CDR2 SQIVND, per germline (reference sequence). CDR3 bases: TGTGCCAGTTCGCTCAGTCGCTATGGCTACACCTTC. Amino acids: CASSLSRYGYTF.

The chain carries TRBV10-2 and TRBJ2-5, with D unclear. Germline loops: CDR1 WSHSY, CDR2 SAAADI. The germline V and J ends were trimmed by 9 bases and 5 bases, with 13 bases remaining between them. The CDR3 covers 12 residues. The CDR3 sequence: CASRARSETQYF. DNA for the CDR3: TGCGCCAGTAGGGCAAGGTCGGAGACCCAGTACTTC.

V and J are TRBV11-2 and TRBJ1-3; D is unclear. Germline loops: CDR1 SGHAT, CDR2 FQNNGV. Trimming removed 1 base from V and 0 bases from J, with 4 bases in between. The CDR3 sequence is 14 residues long. DNA of the CDR3: TGTGCCAGCAGCTTAGGGATCTCTGGAAACACCATATATTTT. Its protein is CASSLGISGNTIYF.

The chain carries TRBV24-1 and TRBJ1-5, with D unclear. Between the trimmed V and J ends, which lost 1 base and 9 bases, there was a span of 6 bases. This CDR3 is 12 amino acids long. Per germline, CDR1 KGHDR and CDR2 SFDVKD. DNA for the CDR3: TGTGCCACCAGTGATTTAGGACGGCCCCAGCATTTT. This gives the protein CATSDLGRPQHF.

The V and J genes are TRBV6-5 and TRBJ1-6; no reliable D call. In germline, CDR1 is MNHEY, CDR2 SVGAGI. The CDR3 totals 15 residues. V was shortened by 2 bases and J by 3 bases, with 8 bases between the two germline ends. The CDR3 bases are TGTGCCAGCAGTTACACGGCAGTCTATAATTCACCCCTCCACTTT. It encodes CASSYTAVYNSPLHF.

The chain carries TRBV6-5 and TRBJ1-6, with D unresolved. CDR1 and CDR2 from the germline V gene are MNHEY and SVGAGI. V lost 9 bases and J lost 7, with 16 bases in between. This CDR3 has 14 amino acids. The CDR3 nucleotides read TGTGCCAGTCTGGGAGGCTTTTCGAATTCACCCCTCCACTTT. It codes for CASLGGFSNSPLHF.

The chain joins TRBV5-1 to TRBJ2-7, with 7 bases fitting TRBD2. Germline V lookup: CDR1 SGHRS, CDR2 YFSETQ. V trimming: 4 bases; J trimming: 4 bases; junction bases outside the gene matches: 8. The CDR3 runs 14 residues. CDR3 DNA sequence: TGCGCCAGCAGCATCGGCGGGGGACTATACGAGCAGTACTTC. Translated: CASSIGGGLYEQYF.

V gene TRBV28 combines with J gene TRBJ1-4; D possibly corresponds to TRBD1 (6 bases). CDR1 is MDHEN, CDR2 SYDVKM, per germline. The CDR3 runs to 16 residues. V lost 2 bases and J lost 5, with 15 bases in between. The DNA of the CDR3 is TGTGCCAGCAGTTTACCCCCGGGGGCAGCGAATGAAAAACTGTTTTTT. Translated: CASSLPPGAANEKLFF.

The sample holds a few counts of this clone. The chain couples TRBV5-6 to TRBJ2-2; a possible D gene is TRBD2 (5 bases). CDR1 SGHDT and CDR2 YYEEEE come from the germline V gene. The CDR3 is 15 residues long. Between the trimmed V and J ends, which lost 4 bases and 1 base, there was a span of 11 bases. CDR3 region: CASSRGLMNTGELFF. DNA of the CDR3: TGTGCCAGCAGCCGAGGACTCATGAACACCGGGGAGCTGTTTTTT.

The chain carries TRBV27 and TRBJ1-4, with a tentative D call TRBD1 (6 bases). The CDR3 extends over 14 amino acids. Germline CDR1 and CDR2: MNHEY and SMNVEV (reference sequence). Trimming removed 5 bases from V and 6 bases from J, with 13 bases in between. The CDR3, as DNA: TGTGCCAGCAGTGCCGGACAGAAACATGAAAAACTGTTTTTT. Encoded protein: CASSAGQKHEKLFF.

V usage is TRBV10-2 and J usage is TRBJ1-1; TRBD1 matches at 9 bases. With V trimmed by 6 bases and J by 1 base, 6 bases remained unmatched. The CDR3 covers 15 residues. Germline CDR1 is WSHSY and CDR2 is SAAADI. The CDR3 sequence is CASSEDRGGNTEAFF. CDR3 DNA: TGCGCCAGCAGCGAGGACAGGGGAGGGAACACTGAAGCTTTCTTT.

J is TRBJ1-1 and V is TRBV18; D possibly corresponds to TRBD1 (6 bases). The CDR3 covers 17 residues. Trimming took 2 bases from V and 0 from J, leaving 16 bases between them. Germline lookup yields CDR1 KGHSH and CDR2 LQKENI. This chain's CDR3 is CASSPTLGGGLNTEAFF. CDR3 bases: TGTGCCAGCTCACCAACATTAGGAGGGGGGTTGAACACTGAAGCTTTCTTT.

DNA for the CDR3: TGTGCCAGCAGCCAAGAAGGTCCGAGGGACACTGAAGCTTTCTTT. It specifies CASSQEGPRDTEAFF. The rearrangement uses TRBV3-1 (or the pseudogene TRBV3-2) and TRBJ1-1; D is unresolved. The CDR3 extends over 15 amino acids. Trimming removed 0 bases at V and 3 bases at J, with 11 bases between. Germline assignment: CDR1 LGHDT and CDR2 YNNKEL (reference sequence).

The rearrangement links TRBV5-1 to TRBJ2-7; 12 positions match TRBD2. Looked up from germline, CDR1 is SGHRS and CDR2 is YFSETQ. CDR3 size: 15 residues. V trimming: 0 bases; J trimming: 5 bases; junction bases outside the gene matches: 3. CDR3 amino acids: CASSLASSGGDEQYF. CDR3 DNA sequence: TGCGCCAGCAGCTTGGCGTCTAGCGGGGGGGACGAGCAGTACTTC.

Concerning this clone itself: At one boundary the junction diverges from the germline segment, which might be a read error. The chain joins TRBV4-3 to TRBJ1-4; TRBD1 is a possible D gene (5 bases). In germline, CDR1 is LGHNA, CDR2 YSLEER. There are 16 residues in the CDR3. The CDR3 coding sequence is TGCGCCAGCAGCCAAGATGGGGGGGGAACTTATGAAAAACTGTTTTTT. Translated, it gives CASSQDGGGTYEKLFF.

This clone has only one observation. The CDR3 loop is CASSFSSGGSPDTQYF. CDR3 nucleotide sequence: TGCGCCAGCAGCTTCTCTAGCGGGGGGTCGCCAGATACGCAGTATTTT. This chain links TRBV5-1 with TRBJ2-3; TRBD2 agrees at 11 bases. The CDR3 covers 16 residues. V dropped 2 bases and J dropped 4; count of bases not matched to a gene: 6. The germline CDR1 and CDR2 sequences are SGHRS and YFSETQ.

The chain links TRBV4-2 to TRBJ1-1, with 7 positions matching TRBD1. Germline trimming cut 4 bases from V and 4 bases from J; bases unmatched to any gene: 6. The CDR3 is 14 amino acids. Per germline, CDR1 LGHNA and CDR2 YNFKEQ. CDR3 in DNA: TGTGCCAGCAGCCTACAGGGGCTGGGCACTGAAGCTTTCTTT. It is translated as CASSLQGLGTEAFF.

J is TRBJ1-3 and V is TRBV10-3; D is possibly TRBD1 (5 bases). The germline V gene has CDR1 ENHRY and CDR2 SYGVKD. CDR3 size: 16 residues. V was trimmed by 3 bases and J by 0 bases, leaving 12 bases between them. CDR3 sequence (DNA): TGTGCCATCAGTGATTCCGGGACTTCCTCTGGAAACACCATATATTTT. Translating gives CAISDSGTSSGNTIYF.

CDR3 in amino acids: CASSLSGTTPEAFF. The CDR3 DNA reads as TGTGCCAGCAGTTTATCCGGGACTACCCCTGAAGCTTTCTTT. The genes are TRBV7-9 and TRBJ1-1; tentatively, D is TRBD1 (5 bases). Trimming left V 6 bases short and J 6 bases short, with 17 bases between. The germline CDR1 and CDR2 sequences are SEHNR and FQNEAQ (reference sequence). CDR3 length equals 14 residues.

In this sample, this clone turned up a few times. V and J are TRBV19 and TRBJ1-5; D unresolved. Trimming removed 3 bases at V and 0 bases at J, with 12 bases between. Germline CDR1 and CDR2: LNHDA and SQIVND (reference sequence). CDR3 length: 16 amino acids. This CDR3 reads CASSMGSGISNQPQHF. CDR3 sequence (DNA): TGTGCCAGTAGTATGGGGTCAGGAATTAGCAATCAGCCCCAGCATTTT. Combining the CDR3 with reference TRBV19 and TRBJ1-5 gives the whole variable domain DGGITQSPKYLFRKEGQNVTLSCEQNLNHDAMYWYRQDPGQGLRLIYYSQIVNDFQKGDIAEGYSVSREKKESFPLTVTSAQKNPTAFYLCASSMGSGISNQPQHFGDGTRLSIL.

The rearrangement uses TRBV7-2 and TRBJ2-7, with D possibly matching TRBD1 (6 bases). The CDR3 has 14 residues. The germline V gene has CDR1 SGHTA and CDR2 FQGNSA. V dropped 5 bases and J dropped 0 bases, with 11 bases sitting between them. In DNA form, the CDR3 reads TGTGCCAGCAGCCCAAGGACAGACTCCTACGAGCAGTACTTC. It is translated as CASSPRTDSYEQYF.

The chain couples TRBV5-4 to TRBJ1-2, with a weak D call TRBD1 (5 bases). From germline, CDR1 is SGHNT and CDR2 YYREEE (reference sequence). With 2 bases removed from V and 2 bases from J, the gap between germline ends came to 7 bases. This CDR3 has 13 amino acids. As DNA, the CDR3 is TGTGCCAGCAGCTTAGAGGGGAACTATGGCTACACCTTC. It codes for CASSLEGNYGYTF. The variable domain in full, completed from reference TRBV5-4 and TRBJ1-2, reads ETGVTQSPTHLIKTRGQQVTLRCSSQSGHNTVSWYQQALGQGPQFIFQYYREEENGRGNFPPRFSGLQFPNYSSELNVNALELDDSALYLCASSLEGNYGYTFGSGTRLTVV.

V usage is TRBV7-2 and J usage is TRBJ2-4, with D possibly TRBD1 on 6 matching bases. Germline lookup yields CDR1 SGHTA and CDR2 FQGNSA. Trimming removed 0 bases at V and 8 bases at J, with 11 bases between. The CDR3 contains 14 residues. The CDR3 protein is CASSLATGIDIQYF. CDR3 nucleotide sequence: TGTGCCAGCAGCTTAGCCACAGGGATTGACATTCAGTACTTC.

V usage is TRBV7-2 and J usage is TRBJ2-5, with 7 bases identical to TRBD1. CDR1 is SGHTA and CDR2 is FQGNSA in the germline V gene. The CDR3 is made up of 16 amino acids. V was pared by 4 bases and J by 4 bases, with 12 bases of the junction left unmatched. The CDR3 DNA follows: TGTGCCAGCAGCTATTCCCCCAGGACAGGAAGAGAGACCCAGTACTTC. Protein: CASSYSPRTGRETQYF.

This clone was detected many times. The chain uses TRBV20-1 and TRBJ2-7; 7 positions agree with TRBD1. V lost 3 bases to trimming and J lost 2 bases; unmatched junction nucleotides: 7. This CDR3 has 14 residues. Germline CDR1 DFQATT, CDR2 SNEGSKA (reference sequence). The CDR3 DNA reads as TGCAGTGCTAGTGGAGACAGGGAAACCTACGAGCAGTACTTC. Protein sequence: CSASGDRETYEQYF.

The rearrangement links TRBV4-3 to TRBJ1-1, with TRBD1 matching 8 bases. This CDR3 has 14 amino acids. Germline loops: CDR1 LGHNA, CDR2 YSLEER. Trimming took 4 bases from V and 1 from J; bases not matched to a gene: 2. CDR3 sequence: CASSPGQANTEAFF. The CDR3 DNA reads TGCGCCAGCAGCCCGGGACAGGCGAACACTGAAGCTTTCTTT.

This chain joins TRBV13 and TRBJ2-7; 8 nucleotides line up with TRBD2. CDR3 length: 15 amino acids. CDR1 and CDR2 from the germline V gene are PRHDT and FYEKMQ (reference sequence). Trimming cost V 6 bases and J 3 bases; bases outside gene matches: 10. The CDR3 loop reads CASRISGGRSYEQYF. CDR3 bases: TGTGCCAGCAGGATAAGCGGGGGCCGAAGCTACGAGCAGTACTTC.

In its sample, this clone was seen a few times. The chain combines TRBV2 with TRBJ2-7; D not resolved. The CDR3 runs 12 residues. Deletions cut 5 bases from V and 0 bases from J, with 5 bases between. Germline V gene data show CDR1 as SNHLY and CDR2 as FYNNEI. The CDR3 DNA reads as TGTGCCAGCAGTTACACCTCCTACGAGCAGTACTTC. It yields the protein CASSYTSYEQYF.

The chain links TRBV15 to TRBJ1-2, with D possibly matching TRBD1 (5 bases). The CDR3 is made up of 13 amino acids. CDR1 LNHNV and CDR2 YYDKDF come from the germline V gene (reference sequence). The V end lost 0 bases, the J end lost 7 bases, and 9 bases lay between the germline ends. The CDR3, as DNA: TGTGCCACCAGCAGAGATCGGGGGGTTGGCTACACCTTC. Translated: CATSRDRGVGYTF. Full variable domain (outside the CDR3, taken from reference TRBV15 and TRBJ1-2): DAMVIQNPRYQVTQFGKPVTLSCSQTLNHNVMYWYQQKSSQAPKLLFHYYDKDFNNEADTPDNFQSRRPNTSFCFLDIRSPGLGDTAMYLCATSRDRGVGYTFGSGTRLTVV.

The chain combines TRBV20-1 with TRBJ2-5, with D perhaps matching TRBD2 (5 bases). The germline V gene has CDR1 DFQATT and CDR2 SNEGSKA (reference sequence). The V end was cut by 3 bases, the J end by 1 base, with 6 bases between. The CDR3 is 12 amino acids. CDR3 protein: CSASRGQETQYF. In nucleotides, the CDR3 is TGCAGTGCTAGTCGGGGCCAAGAGACCCAGTACTTC.